This T cell receptor (beta chain) derives from a study of beta chain features in type 1 diabetes. General observations from the study: People with Type 1 diabetes carried modestly yet significantly shorter TCRB CDR3s in all four CD4+ subsets.

Points on this clone: The antigen is not known.

It was via CD45RO/CCR7/CD25/CD127/CD95/CD27 that CD4+ naive, central memory, regulatory and stem cell-like memory cells were sorted. Each of the sorted populations had a purity greater than 95%. Isolated RNA was reverse transcribed in full, so expressed TCRB transcripts were sequenced. The protocol was immunoSEQ multiplex PCR, while the TCRdb copy is restricted to in-frame clones and leaves out a portion. The data hold 330,000 or so clones, with around 12% observed a single time. The sequencing sample was made of naive CD4+ T cells from blood. This clonotype was sampled from a woman younger than 30 with type 1 diabetes.

CDR3 protein: CASSRASTNRETQYF. CDR3 sequence (DNA): TGTGCCAGCAGCCGAGCTTCGACTAACAGAGAGACCCAGTACTTC. The chain is built from TRBV5-4 and TRBJ2-5, with D perhaps TRBD2 (5 bases). The CDR3 totals 15 residues. Trimming pared 4 bases from V and 4 bases from J, leaving 17 bases between. The germline CDR1 and CDR2 sequences are SGHNT and YYREEE (reference sequence).